Below, 21 T cell receptor beta chains from the same sample are listed, as sequenced in a study of blood T cells in healthy people across ages. Primers used in a second PCR of roughly 6 to 12 cycles were a sample-barcoded 5' primer and a J-beta primer mix. One entry per CDR3 protein results from TCRdb running MiXCR on the 5' RACE reads. In the table there are over 1,500,000 distinct CDR3 sequences, just under 50% of which are singletons. Sequencing was carried out using blood. These receptors came from a woman in her 40s in good health.

The J gene is TRBJ2-3, the V gene TRBV5-1; TRBD2 matches at 15 bases. CDR1 SGHRS and CDR2 YFSETQ come from the germline V gene. The CDR3 extends over 18 amino acids. V lost 3 bases to trimming and J lost 4 bases; unmatched junction nucleotides: 9. The CDR3, as DNA: TGCGCCAGCAGCTCCGGGACTAGCGGGGGGTTTTCGGCAGATACGCAGTATTTT. This codes for CASSSGTSGGFSADTQYF. Full variable domain (rest looked up from reference TRBV5-1 and TRBJ2-3): KAGVTQTPRYLIKTRGQQVTLSCSPISGHRSVSWYQQTPGQGLQFLFEYFSETQRNKGNFPGRFSGRQFSNSRSEMNVSTLELGDSALYLCASSSGTSGGFSADTQYFGPGTRLTVL.

The rearrangement uses TRBV28 and TRBJ2-3; no firm D call. This CDR3 spans 13 amino acids. CDR1 is MDHEN, CDR2 SYDVKM, per germline. Trimming removed 3 bases from V and 5 bases from J, with 9 bases in between. DNA of the CDR3: TGTGCCAGCAGTTTCGAGCAGGAAGATACGCAGTATTTT. It yields the protein CASSFEQEDTQYF. Variable domain in full (rest from reference TRBV28 and TRBJ2-3): DVKVTQSSRYLVKRTGEKVFLECVQDMDHENMFWYRQDPGLGLRLIYFSYDVKMKEKGDIPEGYSVSREKKERFSLILESASTNQTSMYLCASSFEQEDTQYFGPGTRLTVL.

The chain uses TRBV11-2 and TRBJ2-5; 7 nucleotides line up with TRBD2. From germline, CDR1 is SGHAT and CDR2 FQNNGV. The CDR3 contains 15 residues. After removal of 2 bases from V and 4 bases from J, the junction contained 7 bases not matched to a gene. The CDR3 loop reads CASSLRRGIGETQYF. The CDR3 nucleotides read TGTGCCAGCAGCTTACGGCGGGGGATAGGAGAGACCCAGTACTTC.

This clonotype was seen ten or more times. The CDR3 DNA reads TGTGCCAGCAGCTTACTAGGGACTCAAGAGACCCAGTACTTC. This codes for CASSLLGTQETQYF. This chain joins TRBV7-9 and TRBJ2-5, with a weak D call TRBD2 (6 bases). V was pared by 2 bases and J by 2 bases, with 9 bases between. Germline V lookup: CDR1 SEHNR, CDR2 FQNEAQ (reference sequence). The CDR3 has 14 residues.

This clonotype has more than one count but fewer than ten. The V gene is TRBV7-2, the J gene TRBJ2-3, with 7 bases aligning to TRBD1. The trim removed 5 bases at V and 3 bases at J, leaving 5 bases unmatched. The CDR3 runs to 14 residues. The germline V gene encodes CDR1 SGHTA and CDR2 FQGNSA. CDR3 DNA sequence: TGTGCCAGCAGCGAATTACAGGGGACAGATACGCAGTATTTT. Residues: CASSELQGTDTQYF.

The chain has TRBV6-5 and TRBJ2-5; D is tentatively TRBD1 or TRBD2 (5 bases each). The germline V gene encodes CDR1 MNHEY and CDR2 SVGAGI. Trimming shortened V by 5 bases and J by 2 bases, and 15 bases separated the two germline ends. CDR3 length: 15 amino acids. This CDR3 reads CASSPPGRNQETQYF. The CDR3 nucleotides read TGTGCCAGCAGTCCTCCGGGACGGAATCAAGAGACCCAGTACTTC.

The chain carries TRBV7-2 and TRBJ2-3; D is unresolved. V was clipped by 5 bases and J by 4 bases, with 10 bases between them. This CDR3 has 13 amino acids. Per the germline V gene, CDR1 is SGHTA and CDR2 is FQGNSA. DNA of the CDR3: TGTGCCAGCAGCGTCCAGTACTCAGATACGCAGTATTTT. Translation gives CASSVQYSDTQYF.

This rearrangement joins TRBV28 to TRBJ2-1, with D possibly being TRBD1 (5 bases). Between the trimmed V and J ends, which lost 6 bases and 5 bases, there was a span of 20 bases. Germline CDR1 and CDR2: MDHEN and SYDVKM. This CDR3 is built from 16 residues. The CDR3 sequence: CASSLVFGGANNEQFF. Here the CDR3 DNA reads TGTGCCAGCAGCCTGGTTTTTGGTGGGGCCAACAATGAGCAGTTCTTC.

The chain is built from TRBV5-1 and TRBJ2-3, with 10 bases identical to TRBD1. The ends lost 5 bases at V and 4 bases at J; junction bases unmatched: 10. The germline CDR1 and CDR2 sequences are SGHRS and YFSETQ. This CDR3 contains 16 residues. CDR3 sequence: CASRGPGQGLADTQYF. The CDR3 DNA reads as TGCGCCAGCAGAGGGCCGGGACAGGGGCTCGCAGATACGCAGTATTTT. Full variable domain (remainder filled in from reference TRBV5-1 and TRBJ2-3): KAGVTQTPRYLIKTRGQQVTLSCSPISGHRSVSWYQQTPGQGLQFLFEYFSETQRNKGNFPGRFSGRQFSNSRSEMNVSTLELGDSALYLCASRGPGQGLADTQYFGPGTRLTVL.

The V and J genes are TRBV28 and TRBJ2-4; no definite D call. With 6 bases removed from V and 0 bases from J, the gap between germline ends came to 15 bases. The CDR3 is made up of 16 amino acids. CDR1 is MDHEN and CDR2 is SYDVKM in the germline V gene. The CDR3 here is CASSSGLRLAKNIQYF. CDR3 in DNA: TGTGCCAGCAGCTCCGGCTTGAGGCTAGCCAAAAACATTCAGTACTTC.

The gene calls are TRBV20-1 and TRBJ2-1, with 8 bases that match TRBD1. Germline-derived CDR1 and CDR2 are DFQATT and SNEGSKA (reference sequence). Unmatched junction bases numbered 8, after V lost 3 bases and J lost 4 bases. The CDR3 runs to 15 residues. CDR3 DNA: TGCAGTGCTAGTCGGGGACAGGATCCTTACAATGAGCAGTTCTTC. Encoded protein: CSASRGQDPYNEQFF.

This clonotype was seen a handful of times. The junction and the germline gene differ at one end; a read error may be behind it. V gene TRBV7-7 combines with J gene TRBJ2-5; unclear D gene. CDR1 and CDR2 (germline): SSHAT, FNYEAQ (reference sequence). The CDR3 is 15 residues long. The CDR3 loop reads CASSLEMGSQETQYF. CDR3 in DNA: TGTGCTAGCAGCTTAGAGATGGGCAGCCAAGAGACCCAGTACTTC.

Only a few counts were recorded for this clonotype. V and J are TRBV6-6 and TRBJ1-2; TRBD1 matches at 9 bases. The V gene end was trimmed by 4 bases and the J gene end by 6 bases; junction bases not matched to a gene: 6. Germline CDR1 is MNHNY and CDR2 is SVGAGI (reference sequence). There are 14 residues in the CDR3. CDR3 loop: CASSWDREGNGYTF. The DNA of the CDR3 is TGTGCCAGCAGTTGGGACAGGGAAGGGAATGGCTACACCTTC.

In its sample, this clonotype was seen a few times. This rearrangement joins TRBV20-1 to TRBJ2-1, with 9 nucleotides matching TRBD2. From germline, CDR1 is DFQATT and CDR2 SNEGSKA (reference sequence). CDR3 length: 14 amino acids. V dropped 5 bases and J dropped 7; count of bases not matched to a gene: 9. The CDR3, as DNA: TGCAGTGCTTTGCGGGGGGGCGTCGGAAATGAGCAGTTCTTC. Translation: CSALRGGVGNEQFF.

This clonotype showed up just a few times. This sequence joins TRBV27 and TRBJ1-1, with D hard to call. This CDR3 spans 13 amino acids. Trimming took off 2 bases at V and 2 bases at J, with 6 bases between the two ends. The germline gives CDR1 MNHEY, CDR2 SMNVEV (reference sequence). CDR3 bases: TGTGCCAGCAGTTTACGGTCCAACACTGAAGCTTTCTTT. It translates to CASSLRSNTEAFF.

This chain joins TRBV6-2 or TRBV6-3 and TRBJ2-7; D perhaps matches TRBD2 (6 bases). Trimming removed 7 bases from V and 7 bases from J, with 23 bases in between. CDR3 size: 15 residues. CDR1 is MNHEY, CDR2 SVGEGT, per germline. CDR3 sequence reads: CASIGSARRAKEQYF. In nucleotides, the CDR3 is TGTGCCAGCATCGGGAGTGCCCGACGGGCTAAAGAGCAGTACTTC.

The chain recombines TRBV5-1 with TRBJ2-7, with D possibly matching TRBD2 (5 bases). The CDR3 loop spans 16 amino acids. Trimming took off 0 bases at V and 7 bases at J, with 20 bases between the two ends. Germline loops: CDR1 SGHRS, CDR2 YFSETQ. CDR3 sequence reads: CASSLEGLPVPREQYF. CDR3 coding DNA: TGCGCCAGCAGCTTGGAAGGACTCCCCGTTCCACGGGAGCAGTACTTC.

The rearrangement uses TRBV28 and TRBJ2-5, with D possibly TRBD1 on 5 matching bases. The germline CDR1 and CDR2 sequences are MDHEN and SYDVKM. CDR3 length equals 14 residues. Trimming shortened V by 6 bases and J by 13 bases, and 24 bases separated the two germline ends. This CDR3 reads CASRPQGQTYERYF. The CDR3 DNA is TGTGCCAGCAGACCCCAGGGCCAAACCTACGAGCGGTACTTC.

The chain joins TRBV4-1 to TRBJ2-1; D possibly corresponds to TRBD2 (5 bases). In germline, CDR1 is MGHRA, CDR2 YSYEKL. The CDR3 sequence is 15 residues long. Trimming stripped 2 bases from V and 7 bases from J, with 15 bases between. CDR3 in DNA: TGCGCCAGCAGCCAACGGGGAAGGGTGAGGAATGAGCAGTTCTTC. Translating gives CASSQRGRVRNEQFF.

This clonotype was recorded a few times. The rearrangement uses TRBV4-3 and TRBJ2-7; weak D call: TRBD2 (7 bases). The CDR3 runs to 15 residues. The V gene lost 0 bases and the J gene lost 5 bases, with 14 bases spanning the gap. Germline CDR1 LGHNA, CDR2 YSLEER. CDR3 sequence (DNA): TGCGCCAGCAGCCAAGATAGGGGGGGACTGAACGAGCAGTACTTC. It encodes CASSQDRGGLNEQYF.

This clonotype was observed a handful of times. V and J are TRBV28 and TRBJ2-3, with D perhaps being TRBD1 or TRBD2 (5 bases each). The CDR3 runs to 14 residues. Between the trimmed V and J ends, which lost 2 bases and 6 bases, there was a span of 12 bases. Looked up from germline, CDR1 is MDHEN and CDR2 is SYDVKM. CDR3 DNA sequence: TGTGCCAGCAGTTTACGGGACCGGCCGGATACGCAGTATTTT. Translated: CASSLRDRPDTQYF.